The sequence of this T cell receptor beta chain was determined in a study of T cell changes during pregnancy in multiple sclerosis. Repertoires were generated with immunoSEQ multiplex PCR, while TCRdb's copy carries only in-frame clones and drops some. The table lists around 70,000 clones, approximately 92% of them singletons. Germline lookup yields CDR1 MNHEY and CDR2 SVGAGI. Between the trimmed V and J ends, which lost 0 bases and 4 bases, there was a span of 13 bases. This CDR3 has 15 amino acids. Specimen: peripheral blood, collected in the second trimester of pregnancy. The chain couples TRBV6-5 to TRBJ2-7, with D maybe TRBD2 (6 bases). This TCR came from a female donor in good health, enrolled as a control in a pregnancy study. CDR3 sequence: CASSYSRTTVYEQYF. The DNA for the CDR3 is TGTGCCAGCAGTTACTCAAGGACTACCGTTTACGAGCAGTACTTC.